The rows below give T cell receptor beta chains drawn from one sample of a study of blood T cell repertoires in COVID-19. The assay was immunoSEQ multiplex PCR, and TCRdb's table has in-frame clones only and misses some. The sample includes more than 120,000 clones, about 87% seen only once; the top ten take around 8.6%. Sequencing used peripheral blood. Source of these receptors: a woman aged 45 to 65 with active or convalescent COVID-19. Each CDR3 is given with its conserved first and last residue. D genes are given only for firm matches. Expanded clones get a size class; other rows say once, few or many, or leave the size out.

clone_size: once; v_call: TRBV9; d_call: TRBD2; j_call: TRBJ2-2; cdr3_nt: TGTGCCAGCAGCGTAGGGACTAGCGGGAGGGGAACCGGGGAGCTGTTTTTT; cdr3_aa: CASSVGTSGRGTGELFF
clone_size: .; v_call: TRBV7-2; d_call: TRBD1; j_call: TRBJ2-7; cdr3_nt: TGTGCCAGCAGCTTGGGGACAGGGCTCCTCTACGAGCAGTACTTC; cdr3_aa: CASSLGTGLLYEQYF
clone_size: .; v_call: TRBV30; d_call: .; j_call: TRBJ1-1; cdr3_nt: TGTGCCTGGAACCGTGAATTGGGAGCTGAAGCTTTCTTT; cdr3_aa: CAWNRELGAEAFF
clone_size: .; v_call: TRBV28; d_call: .; j_call: TRBJ1-2; cdr3_nt: TGTGCCAGCAGTAAGCTGAACTATGGCTACACCTTC; cdr3_aa: CASSKLNYGYTF
clone_size: .; v_call: TRBV6-5; d_call: .; j_call: TRBJ2-7; cdr3_nt: TGTGCCAGCAGTTTCTCTGGGAGCTCCTACGAGCAGTACTTC; cdr3_aa: CASSFSGSSYEQYF
clone_size: .; v_call: TRBV7-7; d_call: TRBD1; j_call: TRBJ1-1; cdr3_nt: TGTGCTAGCAGCCCGGGACAGGGCAATGGGATGAACACTGAAGCTTTCTTT; cdr3_aa: CASSPGQGNGMNTEAFF
clone_size: .; v_call: TRBV6-5; d_call: TRBD1; j_call: TRBJ1-1; cdr3_nt: TGTGCCAGCAGAATGGGACAGGGAGGCACTGAAGCTTTCTTT; cdr3_aa: CASRMGQGGTEAFF
clone_size: .; v_call: TRBV9; d_call: TRBD2; j_call: TRBJ2-1; cdr3_nt: TGTGCCAGCAGCGTAGGGACTAGCGTTGGTGAGCAGTTCTTC; cdr3_aa: CASSVGTSVGEQFF
clone_size: .; v_call: TRBV5-1; d_call: TRBD1; j_call: TRBJ2-7; cdr3_nt: TGCGCCAGCAGCCAAGGACAGGGTGGGGGCGAGCAGTACTTC; cdr3_aa: CASSQGQGGGEQYF
clone_size: once; v_call: TRBV12-3/TRBV12-4; d_call: .; j_call: TRBJ1-1; cdr3_nt: TGTGCCAGCAGCCAGAACATGAACACTGAAGCTTTCTTT; cdr3_aa: CASSQNMNTEAFF
clone_size: .; v_call: TRBV14; d_call: TRBD1; j_call: TRBJ2-7; cdr3_nt: TGTGCCAGCAGCCGTCTAGACAGGGCCCTCTCAGAGCAGTACTTC; cdr3_aa: CASSRLDRALSEQYF
clone_size: .; v_call: TRBV7-9; d_call: .; j_call: TRBJ2-5; cdr3_nt: TGTGCCAGCAGCGCTAACCGGGGGGCTCAAAAACAAGAGACCCAGTACTTC; cdr3_aa: CASSANRGAQKQETQYF
clone_size: once; v_call: TRBV7-3; d_call: .; j_call: TRBJ1-6; cdr3_nt: TGTGCCAGCAGCTCCGATGGGCTGAATAATTCACCCCTCCACTTT; cdr3_aa: CASSSDGLNNSPLHF
clone_size: .; v_call: TRBV9; d_call: .; j_call: TRBJ2-1; cdr3_nt: TGTGCCAGCAGCACCACAGGGTTACTCTCCTACAATGAGCAGTTCTTC; cdr3_aa: CASSTTGLLSYNEQFF
clone_size: .; v_call: TRBV27; d_call: TRBD2; j_call: TRBJ2-1; cdr3_nt: TGTGCCAGCAGTTTAGGACTAGCGGGAAACAATGAGCAGTTCTTC; cdr3_aa: CASSLGLAGNNEQFF
clone_size: .; v_call: TRBV3-1/TRBV3-2; d_call: .; j_call: TRBJ1-1; cdr3_nt: TGTGCCAGCAGCCAACGAGCGGGGGGCTTGAACACTGAAGCTTTCTTT; cdr3_aa: CASSQRAGGLNTEAFF
clone_size: once; v_call: TRBV11-1; d_call: .; j_call: TRBJ2-7; cdr3_nt: TGTGCCAGCAGCTTAAGTACAGGAGACACTGGGCAGTACTTC; cdr3_aa: CASSLSTGDTGQYF
clone_size: .; v_call: TRBV30; d_call: .; j_call: TRBJ2-3; cdr3_nt: TGTGCCTGGAGTGTAGTTCTGGGCGCAGATACGCAGTATTTT; cdr3_aa: CAWSVVLGADTQYF
clone_size: few; v_call: TRBV24-1; d_call: TRBD1; j_call: TRBJ2-5; cdr3_nt: TGTGCCACCAGTGATTCCGCCGACAGGGGGGGAGAGACCCAGTACTTC; cdr3_aa: CATSDSADRGGETQYF
clone_size: .; v_call: TRBV7-2; d_call: .; j_call: TRBJ2-1; cdr3_nt: TGTGCCAGCAGCAACCTGAGGGGGTCTGAGCAGTTCTTC; cdr3_aa: CASSNLRGSEQFF
clone_size: .; v_call: TRBV20-1; d_call: .; j_call: TRBJ2-5; cdr3_nt: TGCAGTGCTAGTGGTGGCGGGGAGTCCCGTGAGACCCAGTACTTC; cdr3_aa: CSASGGGESRETQYF
clone_size: .; v_call: TRBV29-1; d_call: .; j_call: TRBJ1-4; cdr3_nt: TGCAGCGTTACGTTCACTGCATATAATGAAAAACTGTTTTTT; cdr3_aa: CSVTFTAYNEKLFF
clone_size: .; v_call: TRBV7-7; d_call: .; j_call: TRBJ1-1; cdr3_nt: TGTGCTAGCAGCCCCCCAGGAAGCATGAACACTGAAGCTTTCTTT; cdr3_aa: CASSPPGSMNTEAFF
clone_size: .; v_call: TRBV29-1; d_call: .; j_call: TRBJ1-1; cdr3_nt: TGCAGCGTTGAACAGGGGAGAGCTGAAGCTTTCTTT; cdr3_aa: CSVEQGRAEAFF
clone_size: .; v_call: TRBV18; d_call: .; j_call: TRBJ1-2; cdr3_nt: TGTGCCAGCTCAGCAACCGGACAGATATATGGCTACACCTTC; cdr3_aa: CASSATGQIYGYTF
clone_size: once; v_call: TRBV5-1; d_call: TRBD1; j_call: TRBJ1-4; cdr3_nt: TGCGCCAGCAGCTCGCCGGGACAGGGTAATGAAAAACTGTTTTTT; cdr3_aa: CASSSPGQGNEKLFF
clone_size: once; v_call: TRBV27; d_call: TRBD1; j_call: TRBJ2-7; cdr3_nt: TGTGCCAGTGGGGAGGGACAGGGTCTGGGCTTC; cdr3_aa: CASGEGQGLGF
clone_size: .; v_call: TRBV11-2; d_call: .; j_call: TRBJ2-2; cdr3_nt: TGTGCCAGCAGCCCCGGAGCAGGGACCGGGGAGCTGTTTTTT; cdr3_aa: CASSPGAGTGELFF
clone_size: .; v_call: TRBV9; d_call: .; j_call: TRBJ2-7; cdr3_nt: TGTGCCAGCAGCGGAGATAGCTCCTACGAGCAGTACTTC; cdr3_aa: CASSGDSSYEQYF
clone_size: .; v_call: TRBV5-1; d_call: .; j_call: TRBJ1-1; cdr3_nt: TGCGCCAGCAGCTTTGCCGGGGGGAACACTGAAGCTTTCTTT; cdr3_aa: CASSFAGGNTEAFF
clone_size: .; v_call: TRBV15; d_call: TRBD1; j_call: TRBJ1-2; cdr3_nt: TGTGCCACCAGCAGAGATACAGGGGCGGGTGGCTACACCTTC; cdr3_aa: CATSRDTGAGGYTF
clone_size: .; v_call: TRBV2; d_call: .; j_call: TRBJ1-1; cdr3_nt: TGTGCCAGCAGTGGATCGAGGAGATTGAACACTGAAGCTTTCTTT; cdr3_aa: CASSGSRRLNTEAFF
clone_size: .; v_call: TRBV11-2; d_call: .; j_call: TRBJ1-1; cdr3_nt: TGTGCCAGCAGCTCTCCCGGGGGGGTTAACACTGAAGCTTTCTTT; cdr3_aa: CASSSPGGVNTEAFF
clone_size: .; v_call: TRBV6-2/TRBV6-3; d_call: TRBD1; j_call: TRBJ1-1; cdr3_nt: TGTGCCAGCAGTTACCAACCGACAGGGGGCGCTTCTGAAGCTTTCTTT; cdr3_aa: CASSYQPTGGASEAFF
clone_size: .; v_call: TRBV7-3; d_call: TRBD1; j_call: TRBJ2-7; cdr3_nt: TGTGCCAGCAGCAGCTACGACAGGGGCGAGCAGTACTTC; cdr3_aa: CASSSYDRGEQYF
clone_size: .; v_call: TRBV27; d_call: .; j_call: TRBJ1-2; cdr3_nt: TGTGCCAGCAGTTTAGGGCCTCCCACGGCGGGCTATGGCTACACCTTC; cdr3_aa: CASSLGPPTAGYGYTF
clone_size: .; v_call: TRBV7-2; d_call: TRBD2; j_call: TRBJ2-7; cdr3_nt: TGTGCCAGCAGCTCGGGACTAGCGGGAGGGAGAAAAGCCGAGCAGTACTTC; cdr3_aa: CASSSGLAGGRKAEQYF
clone_size: .; v_call: TRBV5-4; d_call: TRBD2; j_call: TRBJ2-3; cdr3_nt: TGTGCCAGCAGCTTATCTACTAGCGGACCCAATACGCAGTATTTT; cdr3_aa: CASSLSTSGPNTQYF
clone_size: .; v_call: TRBV29-1; d_call: .; j_call: TRBJ1-1; cdr3_nt: TGCAGCGTCGACGGACACCTTGAAGCTTTCTTT; cdr3_aa: CSVDGHLEAFF
clone_size: .; v_call: TRBV7-8; d_call: TRBD1; j_call: TRBJ2-7; cdr3_nt: TGTGCCAGCAGCTACCGGGACAGGGCCTCCTACGAGCAGTACTTC; cdr3_aa: CASSYRDRASYEQYF
clone_size: .; v_call: TRBV2; d_call: .; j_call: TRBJ1-2; cdr3_nt: TGTGCCAGCACCAGGGAGGGCGGTGGCTATGGCTACACCTTC; cdr3_aa: CASTREGGGYGYTF
clone_size: .; v_call: TRBV13; d_call: .; j_call: TRBJ2-7; cdr3_nt: TGTGCCAGCAGCTCCGACAGGTCCTACGAGCAGTACTTC; cdr3_aa: CASSSDRSYEQYF
clone_size: few; v_call: TRBV3-1/TRBV3-2; d_call: TRBD1; j_call: TRBJ1-2; cdr3_nt: TGTGCCAGCAGCCAGCTATCCGGGACAGGGGGCTTTGGCTACACCTTC; cdr3_aa: CASSQLSGTGGFGYTF
clone_size: .; v_call: TRBV9; d_call: .; j_call: TRBJ1-4; cdr3_nt: TGTGCCAGCAGCGTAGGGACAGCATTTAATGAAAAACTGTTTTTT; cdr3_aa: CASSVGTAFNEKLFF
clone_size: few; v_call: TRBV30; d_call: TRBD1; j_call: TRBJ1-6; cdr3_nt: TGTGCCTGGAGAAGGGACAGGTTCCCAAATTCACCCCTCCACTTT; cdr3_aa: CAWRRDRFPNSPLHF
clone_size: .; v_call: TRBV28; d_call: TRBD1; j_call: TRBJ2-1; cdr3_nt: TGTGCCAGCAGCCGAAGTGGGACAGGGTATTCCTACAATGAGCAGTTCTTC; cdr3_aa: CASSRSGTGYSYNEQFF
clone_size: few; v_call: TRBV27; d_call: TRBD2; j_call: TRBJ2-7; cdr3_nt: TGTGCCAGCAGTCCGAGGACTAGCGGGAGGGCTCGGTACGAGCAGTACTTC; cdr3_aa: CASSPRTSGRARYEQYF
clone_size: .; v_call: TRBV23-1; d_call: TRBD1; j_call: TRBJ1-2; cdr3_nt: TGCGCCAGCAGTCGGGTAGGGGGCGGCTATGGCTACACCTTC; cdr3_aa: CASSRVGGGYGYTF
clone_size: .; v_call: TRBV27; d_call: TRBD1; j_call: TRBJ1-2; cdr3_nt: TGTGCCAGCAGTTCCCAGGGGGACTATGGCTACACCTTC; cdr3_aa: CASSSQGDYGYTF
clone_size: .; v_call: TRBV19; d_call: TRBD1; j_call: TRBJ1-1; cdr3_nt: TGTGCCAGTAGTACGGGACAGGTGAACACTGAAGCTTTCTTT; cdr3_aa: CASSTGQVNTEAFF
clone_size: .; v_call: TRBV7-2; d_call: TRBD2; j_call: TRBJ2-1; cdr3_nt: TGTGCCAGCAGCCAAAGTAGCGGGGGGGCCAACAATGAGCAGTTCTTC; cdr3_aa: CASSQSSGGANNEQFF
clone_size: .; v_call: TRBV29-1; d_call: .; j_call: TRBJ1-1; cdr3_nt: TGCAGCGTTGAAGAGTGGAGGGCTGAAGCTTTCTTT; cdr3_aa: CSVEEWRAEAFF
clone_size: .; v_call: TRBV19; d_call: TRBD1; j_call: TRBJ2-1; cdr3_nt: TGTGCCAGTAGTTTGCCAGGGGGCCCATCCAATGAGCAGTTCTTC; cdr3_aa: CASSLPGGPSNEQFF